This T cell receptor beta chain was captured by sequencing in a study of OX40 agonist ivuxolimab in advanced cancers. Whole-study findings and limits: CD8+ T cells showed, on average, more clonal expansion than CD4+ cells.

Germline V gives CDR1 MNHNS, CDR2 SASEGT. V was cut by 7 bases and J by 1 base, with 17 bases left in between. CDR3 size: 15 residues. Samples were taken at baseline and on day 1 of cycles 4 and 7. This clone turned up a few times. What it recognizes is unknown. TCRdb's table, derived via immunoSEQ multiplex PCR, lists solely in-frame clones and lacks some. The top ten hold 16% of the sample, which has fewer than 25,000 clones, around 77% seen once. Sequences were derived from CD4+ or CD8+ T cells sorted from blood, sampled in a trial of the OX40 agonist ivuxolimab. The chain carries TRBV6-1 and TRBJ2-7, with D possibly TRBD2 on 5 matching bases. The sequence came from an adult with an advanced solid tumor such as melanoma, head and neck, liver or kidney cancer. The CDR3 nucleotides are TGTGCCAGCAAGACTTTGAGGGTTCATTCCTACGAGCAGTACTTC. It specifies CASKTLRVHSYEQYF.